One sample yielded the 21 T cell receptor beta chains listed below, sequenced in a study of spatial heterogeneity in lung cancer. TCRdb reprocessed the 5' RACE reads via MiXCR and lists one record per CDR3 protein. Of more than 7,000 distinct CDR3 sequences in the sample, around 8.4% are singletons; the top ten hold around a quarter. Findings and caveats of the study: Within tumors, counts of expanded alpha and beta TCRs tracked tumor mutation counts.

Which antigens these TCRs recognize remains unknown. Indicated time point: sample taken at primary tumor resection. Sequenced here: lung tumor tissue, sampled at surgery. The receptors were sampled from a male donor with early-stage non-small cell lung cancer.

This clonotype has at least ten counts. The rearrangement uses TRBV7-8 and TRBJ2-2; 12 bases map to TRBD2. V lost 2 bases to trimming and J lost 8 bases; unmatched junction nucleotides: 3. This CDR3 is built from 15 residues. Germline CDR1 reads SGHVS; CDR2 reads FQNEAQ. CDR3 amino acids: CASSLRLAGVGELFF. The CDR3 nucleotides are TGTGCCAGCAGCTTACGACTAGCGGGAGTGGGGGAGCTGTTTTTT.

In DNA, the CDR3 is TGTGCCACCAGTGATTTCCAGGACGAGCAGTACTTC. Its protein is CATSDFQDEQYF. The chain couples TRBV24-1 to TRBJ2-7; D is uncertain. Germline-derived CDR1 and CDR2 are KGHDR and SFDVKD. The CDR3 runs 12 residues. Trimming shortened V by 1 base and J by 5 bases, and 5 bases separated the two germline ends.

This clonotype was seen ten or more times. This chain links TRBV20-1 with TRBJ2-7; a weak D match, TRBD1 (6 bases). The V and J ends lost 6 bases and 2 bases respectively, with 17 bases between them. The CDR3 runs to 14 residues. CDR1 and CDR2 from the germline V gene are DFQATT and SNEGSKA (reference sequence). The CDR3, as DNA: TGCAGTGCAAAAGGACAGATTTCTACCTACGAGCAGTACTTC. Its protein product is CSAKGQISTYEQYF.

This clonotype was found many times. This chain's CDR3 is CASSLIWSGANVLTF. Written as DNA, the CDR3 is TGTGCCAGCAGCTTAATATGGTCTGGGGCCAACGTCCTGACTTTC. The V and J genes are TRBV7-8 and TRBJ2-6; the D is unclear. CDR3 length: 15 amino acids. Trimming pared 2 bases from V and 1 base from J, leaving 6 bases between. Germline CDR1 and CDR2: SGHVS and FQNEAQ.

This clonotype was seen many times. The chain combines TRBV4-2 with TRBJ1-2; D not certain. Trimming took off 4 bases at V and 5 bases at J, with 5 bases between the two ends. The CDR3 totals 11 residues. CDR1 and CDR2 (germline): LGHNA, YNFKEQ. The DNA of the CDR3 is TGTGCCAGCAGCCCTGGGTATGGCTACACCTTC. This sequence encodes CASSPGYGYTF.

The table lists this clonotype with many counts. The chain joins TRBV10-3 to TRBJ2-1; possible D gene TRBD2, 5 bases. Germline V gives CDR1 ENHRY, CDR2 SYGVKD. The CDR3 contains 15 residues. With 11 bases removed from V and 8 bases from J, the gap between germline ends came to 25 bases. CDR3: CAVDARANPTDEQFF. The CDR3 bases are TGTGCCGTTGATGCGAGGGCCAACCCTACAGATGAGCAGTTCTTC.

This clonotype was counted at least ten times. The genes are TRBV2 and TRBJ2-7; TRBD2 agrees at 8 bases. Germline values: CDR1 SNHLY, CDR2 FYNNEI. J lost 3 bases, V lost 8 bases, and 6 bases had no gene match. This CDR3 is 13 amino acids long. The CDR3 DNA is TGTGCCAGCGCTGTAGCGGGGAGCTACGAGCAGTACTTC. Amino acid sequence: CASAVAGSYEQYF.

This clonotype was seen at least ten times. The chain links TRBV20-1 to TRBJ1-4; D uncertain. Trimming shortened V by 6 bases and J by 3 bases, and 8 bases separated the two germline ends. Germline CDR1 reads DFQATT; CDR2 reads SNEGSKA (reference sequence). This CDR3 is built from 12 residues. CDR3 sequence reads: CSAPSSNEKLFF. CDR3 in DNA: TGCAGTGCCCCCAGTTCTAATGAAAAACTGTTTTTT.

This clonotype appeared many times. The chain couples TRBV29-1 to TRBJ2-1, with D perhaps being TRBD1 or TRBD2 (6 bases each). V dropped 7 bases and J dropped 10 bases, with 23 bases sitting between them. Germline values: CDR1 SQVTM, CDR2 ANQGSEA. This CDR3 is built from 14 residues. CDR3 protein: CSAPGAEASGEQFF. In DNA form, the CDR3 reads TGCAGCGCCCCGGGGGCAGAAGCGTCGGGGGAGCAGTTCTTC.

The CDR3 sequence: CASSRVTDTQYF. CDR3 coding DNA: TGTGCCAGCAGCCGAGTGACAGATACGCAGTATTTT. V and J are TRBV28 and TRBJ2-3, with D unresolved. The CDR3 length is 12 residues. The germline V gene encodes CDR1 MDHEN and CDR2 SYDVKM. The ends were cut back, 6 bases at V and 3 bases at J, with 7 bases in the middle.

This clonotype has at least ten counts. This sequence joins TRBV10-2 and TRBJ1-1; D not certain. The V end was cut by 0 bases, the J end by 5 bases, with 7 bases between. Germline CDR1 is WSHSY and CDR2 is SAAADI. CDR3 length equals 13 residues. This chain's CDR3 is CASSESPGTEAFF. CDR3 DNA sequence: TGCGCCAGCAGTGAGTCGCCGGGGACTGAAGCTTTCTTT.

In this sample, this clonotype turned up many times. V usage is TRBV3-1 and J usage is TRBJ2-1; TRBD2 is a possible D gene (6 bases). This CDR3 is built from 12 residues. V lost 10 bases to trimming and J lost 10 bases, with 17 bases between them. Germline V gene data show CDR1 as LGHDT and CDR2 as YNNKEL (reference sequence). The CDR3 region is CATVSGSWEQFF. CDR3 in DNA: TGTGCCACTGTCAGCGGGTCGTGGGAGCAGTTCTTC.

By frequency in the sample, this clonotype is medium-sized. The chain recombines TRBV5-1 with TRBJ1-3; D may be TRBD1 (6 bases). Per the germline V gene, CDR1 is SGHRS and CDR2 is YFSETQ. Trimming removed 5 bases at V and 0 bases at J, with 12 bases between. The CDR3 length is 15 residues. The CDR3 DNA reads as TGCGCCAGCAGTGACAGGTTTTCCTCTGGAAACACCATATATTTT. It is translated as CASSDRFSSGNTIYF.

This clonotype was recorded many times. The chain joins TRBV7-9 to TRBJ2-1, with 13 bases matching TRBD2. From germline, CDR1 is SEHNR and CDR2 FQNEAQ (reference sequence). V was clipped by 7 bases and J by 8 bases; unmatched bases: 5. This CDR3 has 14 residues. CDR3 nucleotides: TGTGCCAGCACACTAGCGGGAGGGTTAGATGAGCAGTTCTTC. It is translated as CASTLAGGLDEQFF.

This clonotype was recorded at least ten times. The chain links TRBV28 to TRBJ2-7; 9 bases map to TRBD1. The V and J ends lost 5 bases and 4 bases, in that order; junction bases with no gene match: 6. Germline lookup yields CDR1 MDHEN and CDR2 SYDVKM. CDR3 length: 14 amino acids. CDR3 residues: CASSRTGEDYEQYF. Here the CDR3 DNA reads TGTGCCAGCAGTCGGACAGGGGAGGATTACGAGCAGTACTTC.

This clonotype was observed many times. This chain's CDR3 is CAWSYPAPSYEQYF. CDR3 coding DNA: TGTGCCTGGAGTTATCCCGCACCTTCCTACGAGCAGTACTTC. The chain combines TRBV30 with TRBJ2-7; no definite D call. Germline values: CDR1 GTSNPN, CDR2 SVGIG (reference sequence). V lost 2 bases and J 1 base, leaving 12 bases between the germline ends. CDR3 length: 14 residues.

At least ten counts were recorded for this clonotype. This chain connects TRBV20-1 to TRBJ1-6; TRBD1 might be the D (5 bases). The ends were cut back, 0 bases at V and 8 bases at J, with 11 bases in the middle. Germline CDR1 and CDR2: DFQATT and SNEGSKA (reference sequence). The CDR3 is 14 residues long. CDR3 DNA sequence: TGCAGTGCTAGAGAGGGGGGGGTAGATTCACCCCTCCACTTT. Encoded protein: CSAREGGVDSPLHF.

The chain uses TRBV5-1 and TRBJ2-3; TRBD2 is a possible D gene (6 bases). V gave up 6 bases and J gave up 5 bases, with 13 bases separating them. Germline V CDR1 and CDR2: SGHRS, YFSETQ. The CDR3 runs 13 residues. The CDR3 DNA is TGCGCCAGCACCGAACCCGGGGGAGATACGCAGTATTTT. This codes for CASTEPGGDTQYF.

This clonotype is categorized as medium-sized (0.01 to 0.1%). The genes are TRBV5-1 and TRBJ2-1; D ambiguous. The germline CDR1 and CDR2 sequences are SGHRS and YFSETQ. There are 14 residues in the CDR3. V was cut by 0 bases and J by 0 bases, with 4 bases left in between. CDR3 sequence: CASSLAFSYNEQFF. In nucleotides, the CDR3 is TGCGCCAGCAGCTTGGCGTTCTCCTACAATGAGCAGTTCTTC. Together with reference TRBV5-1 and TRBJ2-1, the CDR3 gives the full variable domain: KAGVTQTPRYLIKTRGQQVTLSCSPISGHRSVSWYQQTPGQGLQFLFEYFSETQRNKGNFPGRFSGRQFSNSRSEMNVSTLELGDSALYLCASSLAFSYNEQFFGPGTRLTVL.

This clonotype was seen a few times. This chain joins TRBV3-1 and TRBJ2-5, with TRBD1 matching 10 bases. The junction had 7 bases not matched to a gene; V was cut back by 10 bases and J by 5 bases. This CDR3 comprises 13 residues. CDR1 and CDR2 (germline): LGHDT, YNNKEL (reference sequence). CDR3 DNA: TGTGCCAACTCGAGACAGGGGGCTGAGACCCAGTACTTC. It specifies CANSRQGAETQYF.

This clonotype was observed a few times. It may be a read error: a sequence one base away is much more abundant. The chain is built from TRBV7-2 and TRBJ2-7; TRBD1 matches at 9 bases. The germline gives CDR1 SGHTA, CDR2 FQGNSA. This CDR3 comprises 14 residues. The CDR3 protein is CANSRRTGDYEQYF. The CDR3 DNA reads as TGTGCCAACAGCCGACGGACAGGGGACTACGAGCAGTACTTC.